The 30 T cell receptor beta chains below come from one sample, sequenced in a study of T cells in localized non-small cell lung cancer. The protocol was immunoSEQ multiplex PCR, while the TCRdb copy is restricted to in-frame clones and leaves out a portion. The table lists some 22,000 clones, about 86% of them singletons. The sequenced sample was PBMCs, obtained before any cancer treatment. The receptor source for this set is a man between 40 and 69 years old with stage II lung adenocarcinoma.

The chain uses TRBV10-2 and TRBJ2-2; maybe TRBD1 (6 bases). Trimming took off 6 bases at V and 4 bases at J, with 9 bases between the two ends. The V gene's germline CDR1 is WSHSY and CDR2 SAAADI. This CDR3 spans 13 amino acids. CDR3 in DNA: TGCGCCAGCAGGACAGGTTTCACCGGGGAGCTGTTTTTT. It translates to CASRTGFTGELFF.

The chain joins TRBV6-6 to TRBJ1-6; 7 positions match TRBD1. This CDR3 comprises 14 residues. Germline values: CDR1 MNHNY, CDR2 SVGAGI (reference sequence). The trim removed 5 bases at V and 9 bases at J, leaving 7 bases unmatched. Written as DNA, the CDR3 is TGTGCCAGCAGTATGCAGGGGGGTGTTTCACCCCTCCACTTT. As protein: CASSMQGGVSPLHF.

The chain employs TRBV29-1 and TRBJ2-7; D gene uncertain. The germline CDR1 and CDR2 sequences are SQVTM and ANQGSEA. This CDR3 spans 12 amino acids. Trimming shortened V by 3 bases and J by 2 bases, and 8 bases separated the two germline ends. The CDR3 sequence: CSVEAGTYEQYF. The CDR3 coding sequence is TGCAGCGTTGAGGCAGGAACCTACGAGCAGTACTTC.

The V call is TRBV6-5, the J call TRBJ1-5; weak D call: TRBD1 (5 bases). The germline V gene encodes CDR1 MNHEY and CDR2 SVGAGI. V lost 5 bases and J lost 6, with 14 bases in between. The CDR3 consists of 14 residues. CDR3 in amino acids: CASSTRGVFQPQHF. In DNA form, the CDR3 reads TGTGCCAGCAGTACCCGAGGGGTGTTTCAGCCCCAGCATTTT.

The chain carries TRBV5-1 and TRBJ1-2; D unclear. CDR1 and CDR2 (germline): SGHRS, YFSETQ. The CDR3 runs to 14 residues. Trimming removed 4 bases at V and 4 bases at J, with 14 bases between. The DNA for the CDR3 is TGCGCCAGCAGCCTGTCAGGAGCTTCCTATGGCTACACCTTC. It specifies CASSLSGASYGYTF.

J is TRBJ2-5 and V is TRBV23-1; maybe TRBD2 (5 bases). TRBV23-1 is an open reading frame whose function is uncertain. CDR3 length: 15 residues. Trimming pared 2 bases from V and 6 bases from J, leaving 16 bases between. DNA for the CDR3: TGCGCCAGCAGTCAAAGAAGAGCACCGGGGAAGACCCAGTACTTC. As protein: CASSQRRAPGKTQYF.

This clone was seen once. The J gene is TRBJ2-1, the V gene TRBV5-1, with 10 bases identical to TRBD2. With V trimmed by 3 bases and J by 2 bases, 8 bases remained unmatched. Germline V gives CDR1 SGHRS, CDR2 YFSETQ. The CDR3 totals 17 residues. CDR3 protein: CASSSLGLAVTYNEQFF. The CDR3 nucleotides read TGCGCCAGCAGCTCGCTTGGACTAGCGGTTACCTACAATGAGCAGTTCTTC.

This sequence joins TRBV6-1 and TRBJ2-4, with D hard to call. The CDR3 contains 13 residues. V lost 7 bases and J lost 3, with 10 bases in between. CDR1 MNHNS and CDR2 SASEGT come from the germline V gene. The CDR3 reads CASTGVDKNIQYF. CDR3 bases: TGTGCCAGCACTGGGGTAGACAAAAACATTCAGTACTTC.

The CDR3 DNA reads as TGCAGCGTTGATGGTACAGGGGGCGCGGACATTCAGTACTTC. Translating gives CSVDGTGGADIQYF. The V call is TRBV29-1, the J call TRBJ2-4; TRBD1 matches at 9 bases. Germline CDR1 is SQVTM and CDR2 is ANQGSEA. The CDR3 totals 14 residues. The junction had 8 bases not matched to a gene; V was cut back by 3 bases and J by 8 bases.

This chain connects TRBV5-1 to TRBJ2-1, with D possibly called TRBD1 or TRBD2 (6 bases each). Between the trimmed V and J ends, which lost 2 bases and 7 bases, there was a span of 16 bases. Germline V gene lookup returns CDR1 SGHRS and CDR2 YFSETQ. CDR3 length equals 15 residues. As DNA, the CDR3 is TGCGCCAGCAGCTTAGATCCGGGGGCGAGAAATGAGCAGTTCTTC. Translation gives CASSLDPGARNEQFF.

The V call is TRBV5-6, the J call TRBJ1-1; D ambiguous. The germline V gene encodes CDR1 SGHDT and CDR2 YYEEEE. The CDR3 extends over 13 amino acids. Deletions cut 1 base from V and 1 base from J, with 5 bases between. The CDR3 DNA reads TGTGCCAGCAGCTTGAATAGGAACACTGAAGCTTTCTTT. Translated, it gives CASSLNRNTEAFF. Using reference TRBV5-6 and TRBJ1-1 for the parts outside the CDR3, the full variable domain is DAGVTQSPTHLIKTRGQQVTLRCSPKSGHDTVSWYQQALGQGPQFIFQYYEEEERQRGNFPDRFSGHQFPNYSSELNVNALLLGDSALYLCASSLNRNTEAFFGQGTRLTVV.

The chain links TRBV5-8 to TRBJ2-5; no definite D call. Germline CDR1 and CDR2: SGHTS and YDEGEE. This CDR3 spans 17 amino acids. The V end lost 0 bases, the J end lost 5 bases, and 20 bases lay between the germline ends. The CDR3 sequence is CASSLETEVRVRETQYF. CDR3 DNA sequence: TGTGCCAGCAGCTTGGAGACCGAAGTGAGAGTCAGGGAGACCCAGTACTTC.

The chain couples TRBV19 to TRBJ1-1; TRBD1 might be the D (6 bases). The ends were cut back, 10 bases at V and 0 bases at J, with 18 bases in the middle. This CDR3 spans 15 amino acids. Germline values: CDR1 LNHDA, CDR2 SQIVND (reference sequence). The CDR3 loop is CATGGGRSMNTEAFF. The CDR3 bases are TGTGCCACAGGCGGGGGCCGCAGCATGAACACTGAAGCTTTCTTT.

The chain employs TRBV6-1 and TRBJ1-2, with D possibly matching TRBD1 (6 bases). The V end was cut by 5 bases, the J end by 6 bases, with 16 bases between. This CDR3 spans 14 amino acids. Germline V CDR1 and CDR2: MNHNS, SASEGT. The CDR3: CASSTHGGRDGYTF. The CDR3 bases are TGTGCCAGCAGTACCCACGGGGGGCGGGATGGCTACACCTTC.

This rearrangement joins TRBV27 to TRBJ1-3; tentative D call: TRBD1 (5 bases). CDR1 is MNHEY and CDR2 is SMNVEV in the germline V gene (reference sequence). There are 17 residues in the CDR3. The V end lost 3 bases, the J end lost 0 bases, and 15 bases lay between the germline ends. The CDR3 protein is CASSFLRQPYSGNTIYF. For the CDR3, the DNA is TGTGCCAGCAGTTTCTTGAGACAGCCATACTCTGGAAACACCATATATTTT.

The rearrangement uses TRBV11-3 and TRBJ1-3; D gene ambiguous. Trimming cost V 0 bases and J 0 bases, with 6 bases left between them. Germline CDR1 SGHNT, CDR2 YENEEA. The CDR3 covers 15 residues. The CDR3 coding sequence is TGTGCCAGCAGCTTAGAGGTGGACTCTGGAAACACCATATATTTT. Translated: CASSLEVDSGNTIYF.

V gene TRBV10-3 combines with J gene TRBJ2-7, with D perhaps matching TRBD2 (5 bases). V lost 3 bases and J 0 bases, leaving 15 bases between the germline ends. This CDR3 spans 16 amino acids. CDR1 and CDR2 (germline): ENHRY, SYGVKD. CDR3 bases: TGTGCCATCAGTGAATCTGGGCTAGCCTCCTCCTACGAGCAGTACTTC. Translated, it gives CAISESGLASSYEQYF.

The chain recombines TRBV6-5 with TRBJ1-1; no firm D call. Germline CDR1 MNHEY, CDR2 SVGAGI. The CDR3 spans 13 residues. Trimming removed 5 bases at V and 4 bases at J, with 11 bases between. CDR3 loop: CASSTGRSTEAFF. DNA for the CDR3: TGTGCCAGCAGTACGGGAAGGAGCACTGAAGCTTTCTTT.

The rearrangement joins TRBV18 to TRBJ2-1; 7 nucleotides agree with TRBD2. Germline CDR1 reads KGHSH; CDR2 reads LQKENI. After removal of 8 bases from V and 0 bases from J, the junction contained 1 base not matched to a gene. This CDR3 comprises 13 residues. Here the CDR3 DNA reads TGTGCCAGCGCGGGAGTCTCCTACAATGAGCAGTTCTTC. This translates into CASAGVSYNEQFF.

The V call is TRBV6-6, the J call TRBJ1-5; 10 nucleotides match TRBD1. The CDR3 runs to 14 residues. Germline CDR1 reads MNHNY; CDR2 reads SVGAGI (reference sequence). With V trimmed by 6 bases and J by 5 bases, 4 bases remained unmatched. Here the CDR3 reads CASRIGTGDQPQHF. The CDR3 DNA follows: TGTGCCAGCAGAATAGGGACAGGGGATCAGCCCCAGCATTTT.

V gene TRBV19 combines with J gene TRBJ2-7; TRBD1 is a possible D gene (5 bases). The CDR3 is 15 amino acids. The V end lost 2 bases, the J end lost 1 base, and 12 bases lay between the germline ends. Germline V gives CDR1 LNHDA, CDR2 SQIVND (reference sequence). The CDR3 protein is CASSISPDSSYEQYF. The CDR3 bases are TGTGCCAGTAGTATAAGTCCCGACAGTTCCTACGAGCAGTACTTC. Variable domain in full (rest from reference TRBV19 and TRBJ2-7): DGGITQSPKYLFRKEGQNVTLSCEQNLNHDAMYWYRQDPGQGLRLIYYSQIVNDFQKGDIAEGYSVSREKKESFPLTVTSAQKNPTAFYLCASSISPDSSYEQYFGPGTRLTVT.

The rearrangement joins TRBV6-1 to TRBJ1-3; perhaps TRBD1 as D (5 bases). The CDR3 is 18 amino acids. V was clipped by 3 bases and J by 3 bases, with 21 bases between them. CDR1 and CDR2 from the germline V gene are MNHNS and SASEGT. CDR3 residues: CASSDPPGRGERGNTIYF. The CDR3 DNA reads as TGTGCCAGCAGTGATCCCCCGGGAAGGGGAGAGCGTGGAAACACCATATATTTT.

This clone was found once. DNA for the CDR3: TGTGCCAGCAGAGACACCTCTGGGGCCAACGTCCTGACTTTC. Translated: CASRDTSGANVLTF. The chain links TRBV6-5 to TRBJ2-6; D is undetermined. Deletions cut 6 bases from V and 0 bases from J, with 6 bases between. This CDR3 is built from 14 residues. Germline CDR1 and CDR2: MNHEY and SVGAGI.

This chain connects TRBV5-6 to TRBJ1-5, with 7 positions matching TRBD1. This CDR3 is built from 14 residues. After removal of 5 bases from V and 6 bases from J, the junction contained 8 bases not matched to a gene. Germline V gene data show CDR1 as SGHDT and CDR2 as YYEEEE. CDR3 nucleotide sequence: TGTGCCAGCAGTGGACAGGATGGGAGTCAGCCCCAGCATTTT. Its protein is CASSGQDGSQPQHF.

The V call is TRBV2, the J call TRBJ2-7; TRBD2 agrees at 11 bases. Looked up from germline, CDR1 is SNHLY and CDR2 is FYNNEI. The trim removed 5 bases at V and 5 bases at J, leaving 8 bases unmatched. This CDR3 has 15 amino acids. CDR3 sequence reads: CASSPILLAGDEQYF. The CDR3, as DNA: TGTGCCAGCAGTCCCATATTACTAGCGGGGGACGAGCAGTACTTC.

The chain is built from TRBV9 and TRBJ2-6; maybe TRBD1 (6 bases). V was trimmed by 4 bases and J by 2 bases, leaving 16 bases between them. The CDR3 has 17 amino acids. Per germline, CDR1 SGDLS and CDR2 YYNGEE. CDR3 region: CASSLQGSPPGANVLTF. In DNA, the CDR3 is TGTGCCAGCAGCCTCCAGGGGTCCCCGCCTGGGGCCAACGTCCTGACTTTC.

V and J are TRBV10-3 and TRBJ1-2; D possibly corresponds to TRBD1 (5 bases). V lost 2 bases and J lost 5, with 15 bases in between. The germline CDR1 and CDR2 sequences are ENHRY and SYGVKD. The CDR3 is 15 residues long. The CDR3 loop reads CAISETTGRGYGYTF. CDR3 DNA: TGTGCCATCAGTGAGACAACAGGACGGGGTTATGGCTACACCTTC.

The V call is TRBV7-2, the J call TRBJ2-3; 9 nucleotides align to TRBD2. CDR3 length: 17 amino acids. Per the germline V gene, CDR1 is SGHTA and CDR2 is FQGNSA. The V segment lost 5 bases and the J segment 2 bases; nucleotides outside the gene matches: 11. The CDR3 DNA is TGTGCCAGCAGCCTACAGTCCCTAGCGGGGAACACAGATACGCAGTATTTT. It encodes CASSLQSLAGNTDTQYF.

The chain carries TRBV5-1 and TRBJ2-7; the match to TRBD1 covers 7 bases. The CDR3 is made up of 13 amino acids. V lost 5 bases and J lost 3; bases outside the gene matches: 5. From germline, CDR1 is SGHRS and CDR2 YFSETQ. CDR3 protein: CASRGTGVYEQYF. The DNA of the CDR3 is TGCGCCAGCAGAGGAACAGGGGTCTACGAGCAGTACTTC.

The chain recombines TRBV14 with TRBJ2-2; D may be TRBD1 or TRBD2 (6 bases each). This CDR3 has 17 amino acids. CDR1 is SGHDN and CDR2 is FVKESK in the germline V gene. V was trimmed by 1 base and J by 4 bases, leaving 16 bases between them. The CDR3 loop is CASSQGIGGAGTGELFF. CDR3 in DNA: TGTGCCAGCAGCCAAGGAATCGGGGGCGCCGGCACCGGGGAGCTGTTTTTT.